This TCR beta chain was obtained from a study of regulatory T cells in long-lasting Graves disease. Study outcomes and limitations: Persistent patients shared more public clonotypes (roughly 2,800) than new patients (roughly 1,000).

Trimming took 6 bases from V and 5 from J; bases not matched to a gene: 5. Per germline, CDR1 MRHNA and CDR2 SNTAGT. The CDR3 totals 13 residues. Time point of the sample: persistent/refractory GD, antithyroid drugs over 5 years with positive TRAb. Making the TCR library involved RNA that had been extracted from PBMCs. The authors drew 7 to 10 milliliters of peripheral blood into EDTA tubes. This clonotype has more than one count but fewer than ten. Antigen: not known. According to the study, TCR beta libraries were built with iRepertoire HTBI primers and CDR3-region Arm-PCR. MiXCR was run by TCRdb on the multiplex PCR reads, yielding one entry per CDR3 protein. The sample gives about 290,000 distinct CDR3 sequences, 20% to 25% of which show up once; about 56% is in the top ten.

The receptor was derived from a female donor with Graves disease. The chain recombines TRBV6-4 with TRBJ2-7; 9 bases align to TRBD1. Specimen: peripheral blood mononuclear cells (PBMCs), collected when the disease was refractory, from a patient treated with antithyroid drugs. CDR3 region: CASSRDRVHEQYF. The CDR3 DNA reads TGTGCCAGCAGCCGGGACAGGGTCCACGAGCAGTACTTC.